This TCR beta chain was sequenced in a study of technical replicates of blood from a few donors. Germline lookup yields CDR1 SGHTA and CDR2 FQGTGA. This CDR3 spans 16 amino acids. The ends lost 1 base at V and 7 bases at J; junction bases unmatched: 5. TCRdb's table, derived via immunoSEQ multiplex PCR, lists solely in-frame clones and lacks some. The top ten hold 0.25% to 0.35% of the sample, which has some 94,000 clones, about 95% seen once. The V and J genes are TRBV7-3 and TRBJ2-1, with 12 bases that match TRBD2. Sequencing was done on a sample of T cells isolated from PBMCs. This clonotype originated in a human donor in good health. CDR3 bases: TGTGCCAGCAGCTTAATGACTAGCGGGAGATTTAATGAGCAGTTCTTC. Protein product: CASSLMTSGRFNEQFF.